This T cell receptor (beta chain) was recovered during a study of T cells in Graves' hyperthyroidism and ophthalmopathy. Study information: The authors collected peripheral blood at initial diagnosis, before any treatment.

The CDR3 contains 15 residues. CDR1 MNHEY and CDR2 SVGEGT come from the germline V gene. Trimming at V came to 7 bases and at J to 5 bases, leaving 10 bases not matched to a gene. Study-level results: The model foresaw ophthalmopathy a median around seven months prior to onset.

Amplified TCR beta CDR3 regions came from RNA transcripts. Researchers ran a first-round RT-PCR on the TCR CDR3 using the HTBI primer set. TCRdb processed the multiplex PCR reads anew with MiXCR; each CDR3 protein has one entry. This table holds about 700,000 distinct CDR3 sequences, 12% to 15% found once. The sample holds many counts of this clonotype. Antigen: not known. The chain couples TRBV6-2 or TRBV6-3 to TRBJ2-1, with 8 positions matching TRBD2. The TCR comes from a woman between 18 and 30 years old with Graves' hyperthyroidism. Material for sequencing was blood. The CDR3: CASKRAGVLDNEQFF. CDR3 nucleotides: TGTGCCAGCAAAAGAGCGGGGGTCCTAGACAATGAGCAGTTCTTC.